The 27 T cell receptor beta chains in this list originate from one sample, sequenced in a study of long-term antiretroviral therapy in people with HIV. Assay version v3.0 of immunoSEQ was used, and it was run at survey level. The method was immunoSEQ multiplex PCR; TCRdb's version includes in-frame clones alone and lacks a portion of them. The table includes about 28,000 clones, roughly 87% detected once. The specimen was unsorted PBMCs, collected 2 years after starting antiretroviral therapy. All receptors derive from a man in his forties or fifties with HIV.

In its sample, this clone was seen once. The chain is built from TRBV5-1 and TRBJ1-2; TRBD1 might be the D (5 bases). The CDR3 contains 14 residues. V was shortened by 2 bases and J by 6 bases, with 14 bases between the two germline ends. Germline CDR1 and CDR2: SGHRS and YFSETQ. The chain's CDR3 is CASSLGDWRDGYTF. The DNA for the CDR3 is TGCGCCAGCAGCTTAGGGGACTGGAGGGATGGCTACACCTTC.

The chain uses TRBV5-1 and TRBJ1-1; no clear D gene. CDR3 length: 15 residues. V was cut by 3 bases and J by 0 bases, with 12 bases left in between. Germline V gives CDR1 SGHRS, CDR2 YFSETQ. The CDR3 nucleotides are TGCGCCAGCAGCTCTACGACAAGCATGAACACTGAAGCTTTCTTT. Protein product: CASSSTTSMNTEAFF.

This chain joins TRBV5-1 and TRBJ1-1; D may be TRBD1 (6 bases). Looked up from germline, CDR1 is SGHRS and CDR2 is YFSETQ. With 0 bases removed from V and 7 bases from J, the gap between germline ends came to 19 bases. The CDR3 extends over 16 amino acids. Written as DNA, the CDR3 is TGCGCCAGCAGCTTGGACACCGGGACAAGACCCTATGAAGCTTTCTTT. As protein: CASSLDTGTRPYEAFF. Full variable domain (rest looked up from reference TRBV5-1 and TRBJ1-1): KAGVTQTPRYLIKTRGQQVTLSCSPISGHRSVSWYQQTPGQGLQFLFEYFSETQRNKGNFPGRFSGRQFSNSRSEMNVSTLELGDSALYLCASSLDTGTRPYEAFFGQGTRLTVV.

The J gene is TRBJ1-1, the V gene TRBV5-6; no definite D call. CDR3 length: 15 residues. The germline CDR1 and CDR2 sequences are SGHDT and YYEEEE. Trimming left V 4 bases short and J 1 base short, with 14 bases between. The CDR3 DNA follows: TGTGCCAGCAGCAGAGGACCTGGCGGGAACACTGAAGCTTTCTTT. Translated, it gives CASSRGPGGNTEAFF.

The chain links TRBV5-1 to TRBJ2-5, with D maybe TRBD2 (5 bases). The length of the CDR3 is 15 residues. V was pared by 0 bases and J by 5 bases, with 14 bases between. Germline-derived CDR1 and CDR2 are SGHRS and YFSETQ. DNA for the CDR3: TGCGCCAGCAGCTTGGAGCCGGGAACGGTGGAGACCCAGTACTTC. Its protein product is CASSLEPGTVETQYF.

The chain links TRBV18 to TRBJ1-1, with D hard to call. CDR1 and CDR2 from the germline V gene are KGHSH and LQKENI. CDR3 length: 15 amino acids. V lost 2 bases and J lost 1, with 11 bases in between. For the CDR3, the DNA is TGTGCCAGCTCACCATCGGACGGAGAGAACACTGAAGCTTTCTTT. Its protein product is CASSPSDGENTEAFF.

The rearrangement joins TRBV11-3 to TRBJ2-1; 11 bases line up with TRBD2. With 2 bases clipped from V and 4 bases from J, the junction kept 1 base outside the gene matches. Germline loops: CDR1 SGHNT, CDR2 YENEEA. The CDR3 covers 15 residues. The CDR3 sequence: CASSLTSGGYNEQFF. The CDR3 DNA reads TGTGCCAGCAGCTTAACTAGCGGGGGATACAATGAGCAGTTCTTC.

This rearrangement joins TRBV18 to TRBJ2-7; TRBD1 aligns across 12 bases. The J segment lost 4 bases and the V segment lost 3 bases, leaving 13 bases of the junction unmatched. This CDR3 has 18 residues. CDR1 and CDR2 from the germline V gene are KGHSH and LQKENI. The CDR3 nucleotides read TGTGCCAGCTCACCTCTCCCGGGACAGGGGGCCGTGACTTACGAGCAGTACTTC. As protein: CASSPLPGQGAVTYEQYF. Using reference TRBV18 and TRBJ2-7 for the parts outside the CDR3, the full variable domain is NAGVMQNPRHLVRRRGQEARLRCSPMKGHSHVYWYRQLPEEGLKFMVYLQKENIIDESGMPKERFSAEFPKEGPSILRIQQVVRGDSAAYFCASSPLPGQGAVTYEQYFGPGTRLTVT.

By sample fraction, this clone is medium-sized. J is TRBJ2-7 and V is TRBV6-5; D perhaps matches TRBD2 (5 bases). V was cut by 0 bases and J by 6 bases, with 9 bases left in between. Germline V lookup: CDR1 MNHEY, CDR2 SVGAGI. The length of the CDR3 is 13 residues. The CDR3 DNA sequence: TGTGCCAGCAGTTACTCGGGGAGTGGCGAGCAGTACTTC. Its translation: CASSYSGSGEQYF.

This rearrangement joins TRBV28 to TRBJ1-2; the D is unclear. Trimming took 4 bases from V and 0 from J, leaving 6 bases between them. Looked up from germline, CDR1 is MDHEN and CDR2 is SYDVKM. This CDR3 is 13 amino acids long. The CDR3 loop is CASSSGTNYGYTF. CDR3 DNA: TGTGCCAGCAGTTCCGGGACTAACTATGGCTACACCTTC.

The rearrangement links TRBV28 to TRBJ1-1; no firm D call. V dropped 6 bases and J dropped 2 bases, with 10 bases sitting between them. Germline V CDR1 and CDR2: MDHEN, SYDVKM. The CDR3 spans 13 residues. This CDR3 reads CASRKAGNTEAFF. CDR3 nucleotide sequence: TGTGCCAGCAGAAAGGCAGGTAACACTGAAGCTTTCTTT.

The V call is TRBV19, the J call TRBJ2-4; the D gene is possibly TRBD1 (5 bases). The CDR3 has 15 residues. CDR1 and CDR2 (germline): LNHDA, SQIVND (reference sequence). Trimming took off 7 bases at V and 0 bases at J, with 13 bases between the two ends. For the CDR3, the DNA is TGTGCCAGTAACCCCGGCAGGGCAGCCAAAAACATTCAGTACTTC. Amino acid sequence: CASNPGRAAKNIQYF.

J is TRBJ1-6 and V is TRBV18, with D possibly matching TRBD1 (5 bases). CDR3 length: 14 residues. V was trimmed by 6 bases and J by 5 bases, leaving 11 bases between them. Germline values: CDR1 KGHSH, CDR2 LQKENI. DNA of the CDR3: TGTGCCAGCTCCGGGGGAGGAAATAATTCACCCCTCCACTTT. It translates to CASSGGGNNSPLHF.

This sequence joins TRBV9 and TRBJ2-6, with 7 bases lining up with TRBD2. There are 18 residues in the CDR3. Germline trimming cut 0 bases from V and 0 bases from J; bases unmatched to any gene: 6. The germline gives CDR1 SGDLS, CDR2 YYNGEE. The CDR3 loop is CASSVGGGGFSGANVLTF. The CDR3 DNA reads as TGTGCCAGCAGCGTAGGGGGCGGGGGTTTCTCTGGGGCCAACGTCCTGACTTTC.

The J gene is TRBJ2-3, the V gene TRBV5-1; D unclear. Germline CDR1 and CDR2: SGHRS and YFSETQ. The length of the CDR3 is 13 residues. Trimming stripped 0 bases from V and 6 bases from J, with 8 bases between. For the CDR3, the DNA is TGCGCCAGCAGCTTGGCACAGACCGATACGCAGTATTTT. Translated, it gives CASSLAQTDTQYF.

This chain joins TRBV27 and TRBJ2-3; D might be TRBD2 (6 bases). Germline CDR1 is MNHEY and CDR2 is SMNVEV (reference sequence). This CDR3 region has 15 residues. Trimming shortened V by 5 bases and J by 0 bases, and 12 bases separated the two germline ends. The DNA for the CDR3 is TGTGCCAGCAGTCACTTGGGGACTAGCACAGATACGCAGTATTTT. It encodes CASSHLGTSTDTQYF.

CDR3 in DNA: TGTGCCAGCAGCCTAAAGCCTTCAGACTATGGCTACACCTTC. This sequence encodes CASSLKPSDYGYTF. The chain links TRBV5-4 to TRBJ1-2; no clear D gene. The CDR3 contains 14 residues. Germline assignment: CDR1 SGHNT and CDR2 YYREEE (reference sequence). V gave up 4 bases and J gave up 3 bases, with 13 bases separating them.

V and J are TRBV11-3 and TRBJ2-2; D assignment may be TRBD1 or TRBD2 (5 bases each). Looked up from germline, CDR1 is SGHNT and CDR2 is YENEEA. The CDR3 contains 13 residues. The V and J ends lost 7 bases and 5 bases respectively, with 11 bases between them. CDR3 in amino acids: CASTVRGTGELFF. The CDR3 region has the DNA TGTGCCAGCACCGTGAGGGGAACCGGGGAGCTGTTTTTT.

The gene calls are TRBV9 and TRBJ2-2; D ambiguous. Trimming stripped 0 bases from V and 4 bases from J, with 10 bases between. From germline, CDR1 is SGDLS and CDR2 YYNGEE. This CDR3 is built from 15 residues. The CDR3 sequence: CASSVDRVGTGELFF. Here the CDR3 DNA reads TGTGCCAGCAGCGTAGACAGAGTCGGCACCGGGGAGCTGTTTTTT.

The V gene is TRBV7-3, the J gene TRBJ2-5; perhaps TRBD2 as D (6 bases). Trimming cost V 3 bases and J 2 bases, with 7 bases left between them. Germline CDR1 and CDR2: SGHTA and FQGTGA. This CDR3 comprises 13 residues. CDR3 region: CASSLTRQETQYF. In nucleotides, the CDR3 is TGTGCCAGCAGCTTGACTAGGCAAGAGACCCAGTACTTC.

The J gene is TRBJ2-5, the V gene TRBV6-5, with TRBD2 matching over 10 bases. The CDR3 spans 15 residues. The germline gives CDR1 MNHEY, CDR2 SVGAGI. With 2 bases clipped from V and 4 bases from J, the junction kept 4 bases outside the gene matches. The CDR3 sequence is CASSYGAGGPETQYF. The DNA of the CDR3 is TGTGCCAGCAGTTACGGAGCGGGGGGGCCAGAGACCCAGTACTTC.

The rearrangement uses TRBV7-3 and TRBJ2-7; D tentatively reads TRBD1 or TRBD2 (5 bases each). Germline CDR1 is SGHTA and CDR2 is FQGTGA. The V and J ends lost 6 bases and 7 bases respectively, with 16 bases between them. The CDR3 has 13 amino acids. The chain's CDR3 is CASSPTGAQEQYF. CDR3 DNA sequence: TGTGCCAGCAGTCCCACCGGGGCCCAGGAGCAGTACTTC.

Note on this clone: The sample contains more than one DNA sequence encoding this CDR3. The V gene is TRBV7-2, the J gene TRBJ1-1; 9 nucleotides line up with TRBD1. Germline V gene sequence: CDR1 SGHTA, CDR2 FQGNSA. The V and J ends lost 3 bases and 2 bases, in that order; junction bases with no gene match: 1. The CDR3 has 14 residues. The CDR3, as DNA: TGTGCCAGCAGCTTGGGACAGGGCAACACTGAAGCTTTCTTT. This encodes CASSLGQGNTEAFF.

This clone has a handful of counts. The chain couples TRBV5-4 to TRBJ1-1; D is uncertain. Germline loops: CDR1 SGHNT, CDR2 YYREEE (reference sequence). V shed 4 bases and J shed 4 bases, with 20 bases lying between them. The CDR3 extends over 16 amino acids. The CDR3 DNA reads TGTGCCAGCAGCCCCTCCCTTCGGGGTTTCGGCACTGAAGCTTTCTTT. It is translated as CASSPSLRGFGTEAFF.

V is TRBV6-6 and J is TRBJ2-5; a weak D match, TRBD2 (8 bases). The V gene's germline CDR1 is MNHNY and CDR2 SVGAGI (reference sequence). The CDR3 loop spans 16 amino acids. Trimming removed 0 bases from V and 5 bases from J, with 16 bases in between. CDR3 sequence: CASSYSGQSSGETQYF. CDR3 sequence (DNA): TGTGCCAGCAGTTACTCGGGACAGTCTAGCGGGGAGACCCAGTACTTC.

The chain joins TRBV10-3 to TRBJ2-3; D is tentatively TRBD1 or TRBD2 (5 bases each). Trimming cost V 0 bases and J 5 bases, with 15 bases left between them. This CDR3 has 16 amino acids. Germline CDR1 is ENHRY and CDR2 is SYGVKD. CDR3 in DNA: TGTGCCATCAGTGAGTCTACCAGGGACCGAGGAGATACGCAGTATTTT. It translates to CAISESTRDRGDTQYF.

The CDR3 bases are TGTGCCAGCAAACAGACGAGCTCCTACGAGCAGTACTTC. Its protein product is CASKQTSSYEQYF. This chain joins TRBV27 and TRBJ2-7; no firm D call. The CDR3 has 13 amino acids. V was cut by 7 bases and J by 0 bases, with 10 bases left in between. From germline, CDR1 is MNHEY and CDR2 SMNVEV (reference sequence).